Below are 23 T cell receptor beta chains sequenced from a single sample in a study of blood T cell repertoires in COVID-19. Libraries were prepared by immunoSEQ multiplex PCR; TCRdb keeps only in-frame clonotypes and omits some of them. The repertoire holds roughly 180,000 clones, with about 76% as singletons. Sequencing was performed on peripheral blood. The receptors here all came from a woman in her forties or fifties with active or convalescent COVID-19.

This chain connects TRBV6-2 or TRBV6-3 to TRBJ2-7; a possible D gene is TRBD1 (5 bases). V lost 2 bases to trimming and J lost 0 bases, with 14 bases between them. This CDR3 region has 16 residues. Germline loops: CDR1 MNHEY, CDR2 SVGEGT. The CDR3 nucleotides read TGTGCCAGCAGTTACCCGTTGACAGAGAGCTCCTACGAGCAGTACTTC. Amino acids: CASSYPLTESSYEQYF.

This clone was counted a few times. CDR3 nucleotide sequence: TGTGCCAGCAGGGGGGACAGACGCCGGGGAAGCAATCAGCCCCAGCATTTT. This translates into CASRGDRRRGSNQPQHF. This chain uses TRBV2 with TRBJ1-5; the match to TRBD1 covers 7 bases. From germline, CDR1 is SNHLY and CDR2 FYNNEI. The CDR3 extends over 17 amino acids. J was trimmed by 1 base and V by 6 bases; bases with no gene match: 12.

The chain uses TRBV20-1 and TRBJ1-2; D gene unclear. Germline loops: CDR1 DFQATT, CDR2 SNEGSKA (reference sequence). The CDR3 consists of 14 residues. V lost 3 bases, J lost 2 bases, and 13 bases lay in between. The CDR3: CSASSSGRNYGYTF. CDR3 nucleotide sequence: TGCAGTGCTAGTTCGTCAGGAAGAAACTATGGCTACACCTTC.

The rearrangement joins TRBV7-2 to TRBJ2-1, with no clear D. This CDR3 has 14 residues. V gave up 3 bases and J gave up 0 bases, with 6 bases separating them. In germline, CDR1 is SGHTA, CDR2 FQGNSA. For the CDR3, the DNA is TGTGCCAGCAGCTTTTCTAGCTCCTACAATGAGCAGTTCTTC. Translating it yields CASSFSSSYNEQFF. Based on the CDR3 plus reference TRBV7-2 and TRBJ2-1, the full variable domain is GAGVSQSPSNKVTEKGKDVELRCDPISGHTALYWYRQSLGQGLEFLIYFQGNSAPDKSGLPSDRFSAERTGGSVSTLTIQRTQQEDSAVYLCASSFSSSYNEQFFGPGTRLTVL.

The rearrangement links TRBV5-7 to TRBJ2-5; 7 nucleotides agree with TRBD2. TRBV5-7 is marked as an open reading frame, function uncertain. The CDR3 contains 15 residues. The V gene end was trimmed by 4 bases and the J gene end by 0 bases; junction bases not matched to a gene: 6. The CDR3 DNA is TGTGCCAGCAGCCGGGCGGGAGAAAACCAAGAGACCCAGTACTTC. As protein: CASSRAGENQETQYF.

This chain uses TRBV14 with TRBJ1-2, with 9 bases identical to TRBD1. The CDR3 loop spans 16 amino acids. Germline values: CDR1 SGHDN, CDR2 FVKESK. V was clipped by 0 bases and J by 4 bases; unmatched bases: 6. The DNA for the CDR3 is TGTGCCAGCAGCCAAGAGCGAGCGGGACAGGGCTATGGCTACACCTTC. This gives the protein CASSQERAGQGYGYTF.

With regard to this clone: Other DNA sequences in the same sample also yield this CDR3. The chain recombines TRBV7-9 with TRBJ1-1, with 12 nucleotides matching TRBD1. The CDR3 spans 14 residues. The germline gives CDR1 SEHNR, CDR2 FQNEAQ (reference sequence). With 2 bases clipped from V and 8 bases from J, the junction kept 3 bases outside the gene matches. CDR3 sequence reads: CASSLPGQGAEAFF. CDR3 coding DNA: TGTGCCAGCAGCTTACCGGGACAGGGGGCCGAAGCTTTCTTT.

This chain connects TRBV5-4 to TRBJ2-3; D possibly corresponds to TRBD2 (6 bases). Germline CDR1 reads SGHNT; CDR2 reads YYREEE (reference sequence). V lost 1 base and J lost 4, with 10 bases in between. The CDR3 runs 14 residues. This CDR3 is CASSLTSTADTQYF. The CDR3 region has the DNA TGTGCCAGCAGCTTGACTAGCACAGCAGATACGCAGTATTTT. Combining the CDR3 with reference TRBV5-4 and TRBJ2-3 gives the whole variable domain ETGVTQSPTHLIKTRGQQVTLRCSSQSGHNTVSWYQQALGQGPQFIFQYYREEENGRGNFPPRFSGLQFPNYSSELNVNALELDDSALYLCASSLTSTADTQYFGPGTRLTVL.

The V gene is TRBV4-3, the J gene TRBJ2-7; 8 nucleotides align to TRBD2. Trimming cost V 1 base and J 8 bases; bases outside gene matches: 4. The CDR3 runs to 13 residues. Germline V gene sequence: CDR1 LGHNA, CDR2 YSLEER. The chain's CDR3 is CASSQAWTSQQYF. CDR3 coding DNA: TGCGCCAGCAGCCAAGCATGGACTAGCCAGCAGTACTTC.

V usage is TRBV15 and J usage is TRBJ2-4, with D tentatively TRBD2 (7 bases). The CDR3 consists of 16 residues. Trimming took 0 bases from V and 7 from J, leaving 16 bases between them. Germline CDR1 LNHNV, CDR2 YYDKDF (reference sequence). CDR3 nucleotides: TGTGCCACCAGCAGAGATGGGAGGGCAGGGGTGAACATTCAGTACTTC. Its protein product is CATSRDGRAGVNIQYF.

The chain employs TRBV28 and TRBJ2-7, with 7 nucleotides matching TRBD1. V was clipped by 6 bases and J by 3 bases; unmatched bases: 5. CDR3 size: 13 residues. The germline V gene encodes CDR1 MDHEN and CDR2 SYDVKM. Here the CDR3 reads CASSRGDSYEQYF. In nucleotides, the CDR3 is TGTGCCAGCAGCCGTGGGGACAGCTACGAGCAGTACTTC.

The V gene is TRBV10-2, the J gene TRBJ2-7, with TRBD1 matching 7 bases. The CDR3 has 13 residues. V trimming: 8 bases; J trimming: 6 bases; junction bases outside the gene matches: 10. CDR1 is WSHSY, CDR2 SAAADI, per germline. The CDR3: CASSGRGFGEQYF. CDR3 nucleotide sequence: TGCGCCAGCTCGGGCAGGGGGTTCGGCGAGCAGTACTTC.

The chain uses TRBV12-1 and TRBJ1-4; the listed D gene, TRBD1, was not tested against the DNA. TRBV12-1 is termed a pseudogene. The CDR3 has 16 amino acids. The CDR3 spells CASSFGDRENNEKLFF. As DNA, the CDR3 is TGTGCCAGCAGCTTTGGAGACAGGGAGAACAATGAAAAACTGTTTTTT.

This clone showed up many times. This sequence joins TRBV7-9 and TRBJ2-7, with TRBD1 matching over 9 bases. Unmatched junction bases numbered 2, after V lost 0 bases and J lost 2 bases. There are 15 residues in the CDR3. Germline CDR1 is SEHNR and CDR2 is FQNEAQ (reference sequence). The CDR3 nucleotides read TGTGCCAGCAGCTTAGCGGGACAGGGCACCTACGAGCAGTACTTC. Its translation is CASSLAGQGTYEQYF.

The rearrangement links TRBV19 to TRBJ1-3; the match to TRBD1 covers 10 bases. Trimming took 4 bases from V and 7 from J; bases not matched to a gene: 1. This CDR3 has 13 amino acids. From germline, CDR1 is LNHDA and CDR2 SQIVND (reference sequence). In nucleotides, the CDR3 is TGTGCCAGTAGTAAGGGACAGGGGAACACCATATATTTT. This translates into CASSKGQGNTIYF.

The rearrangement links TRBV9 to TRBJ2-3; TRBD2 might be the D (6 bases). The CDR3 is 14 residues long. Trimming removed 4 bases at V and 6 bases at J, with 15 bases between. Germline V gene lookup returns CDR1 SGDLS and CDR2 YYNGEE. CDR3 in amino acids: CASSRTTRGDTQYF. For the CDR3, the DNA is TGTGCCAGCAGCAGAACGACTAGAGGGGATACGCAGTATTTT.

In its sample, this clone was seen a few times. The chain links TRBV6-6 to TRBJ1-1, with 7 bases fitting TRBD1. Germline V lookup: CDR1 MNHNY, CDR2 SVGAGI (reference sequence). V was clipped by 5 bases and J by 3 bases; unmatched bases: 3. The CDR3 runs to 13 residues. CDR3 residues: CASSTQGDTEAFF. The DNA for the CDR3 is TGTGCCAGCAGTACCCAGGGGGACACTGAAGCTTTCTTT.

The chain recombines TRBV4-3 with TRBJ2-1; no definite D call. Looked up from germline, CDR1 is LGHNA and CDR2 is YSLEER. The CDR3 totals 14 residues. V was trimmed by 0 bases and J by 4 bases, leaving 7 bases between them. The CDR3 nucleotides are TGCGCCAGCAGCCAAGATGGGCTTTACAATGAGCAGTTCTTC. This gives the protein CASSQDGLYNEQFF.

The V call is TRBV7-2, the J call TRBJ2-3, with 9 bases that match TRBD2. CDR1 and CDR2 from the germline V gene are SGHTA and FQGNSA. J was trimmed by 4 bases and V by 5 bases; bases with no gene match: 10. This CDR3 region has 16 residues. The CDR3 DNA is TGTGCCAGCAGCAAACGGACCGGGACTAGCTCAGATACGCAGTATTTT. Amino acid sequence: CASSKRTGTSSDTQYF.

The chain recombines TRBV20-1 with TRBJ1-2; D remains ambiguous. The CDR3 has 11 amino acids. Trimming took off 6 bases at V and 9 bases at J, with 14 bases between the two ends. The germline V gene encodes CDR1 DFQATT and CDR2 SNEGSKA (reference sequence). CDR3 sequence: CSAKRDPSYTF. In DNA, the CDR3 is TGCAGTGCCAAGAGGGATCCAAGCTACACCTTC.

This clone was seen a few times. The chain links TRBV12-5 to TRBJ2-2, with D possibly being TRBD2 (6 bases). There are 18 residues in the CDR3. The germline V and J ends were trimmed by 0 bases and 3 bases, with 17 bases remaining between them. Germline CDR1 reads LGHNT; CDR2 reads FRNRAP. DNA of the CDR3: TGTGCTAGTGGTTTGGTACGGGAGCCACAGACCTACACCGGGGAGCTGTTTTTT. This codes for CASGLVREPQTYTGELFF.

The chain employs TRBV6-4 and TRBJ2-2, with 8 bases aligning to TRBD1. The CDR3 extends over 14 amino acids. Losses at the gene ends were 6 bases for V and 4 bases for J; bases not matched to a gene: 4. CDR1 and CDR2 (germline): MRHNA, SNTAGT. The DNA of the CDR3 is TGTGCCAGCAGCCAACAGGGGGGCACCGGGGAGCTGTTTTTT. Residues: CASSQQGGTGELFF.

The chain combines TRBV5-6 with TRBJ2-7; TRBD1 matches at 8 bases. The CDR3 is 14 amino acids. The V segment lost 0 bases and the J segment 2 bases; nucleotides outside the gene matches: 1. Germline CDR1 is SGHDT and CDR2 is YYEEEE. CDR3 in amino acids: CASSLGTGTYEQYF. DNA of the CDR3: TGTGCCAGCAGCTTGGGGACAGGGACCTACGAGCAGTACTTC.